A selection of T cell receptor beta chains follows, all from one sample in a study of cytomegalovirus exposure and HLA in healthy donors. The protocol was immunoSEQ multiplex PCR, while the TCRdb copy is restricted to in-frame clones and leaves out a portion. The sample holds 100,000 to 150,000 clones. Sequencing was done on a sample of PBMCs. The receptors here all came from a woman in her 40s in good health and CMV-seropositive. Each CDR3 is given with its conserved first and last residue. The D gene is left open where the match is weak.

d_gene | j_gene | v_gene | CDR3aa | CDR3nt
- | TRBJ2-3 | TRBV6-6 | CASSYLERLLKQYF | TGTGCCAGCAGTTATTTGGAGCGCCTTTTAAAGCAGTATTTT
TRBD1 | TRBJ2-7 | TRBV27 | CASSFGQGYEQYF | TGTGCCAGCAGTTTTGGACAGGGCTACGAGCAGTACTTC
TRBD2 | TRBJ2-7 | TRBV5-1 | CASRASGVYEQYF | TGCGCCAGCAGGGCTAGCGGTGTTTACGAGCAGTACTTC
- | TRBJ1-4 | TRBV5-1 | CASSLGPGEKLFF | TGCGCCAGCAGCTTGGGGCCTGGTGAAAAACTGTTTTTT
TRBD2 | TRBJ2-5 | TRBV6-6 | CATGLAGGGEEAQYF | TGTGCTACGGGACTAGCGGGAGGAGGTGAAGAGGCCCAGTACTTC
- | TRBJ2-2 | TRBV6-6 | CASSYSTNTGELFF | TGTGCCAGCAGTTACTCGACTAACACCGGGGAGCTGTTTTTT
- | TRBJ1-6 | TRBV6-1 | CASSEGTGRNSPLHF | TGTGCCAGCAGTGAAGGCACAGGAAGAAATTCACCCCTCCACTTT
TRBD2 | TRBJ2-7 | TRBV4-2 | CASSQDPVQAGVYEQYF | TGTGCCAGCAGCCAAGATCCGGTCCAAGCGGGAGTCTACGAGCAGTACTTC
TRBD2 | TRBJ2-7 | TRBV6-6 | CASSPQRDTQYF | TGTGCCAGCAGCCCTCAGCGGGATACGCAGTACTTC
- | TRBJ2-1 | TRBV30 | CAWSVSLPTSNEQFF | TGTGCCTGGAGTGTATCTCTTCCCACATCCAATGAGCAGTTCTTC
- | TRBJ1-5 | TRBV27 | CASSSWDMNQPQHF | TGTGCCAGCAGTTCTTGGGACATGAATCAGCCCCAGCATTTT
TRBD1 | TRBJ1-2 | TRBV27 | CASGQGGGGYTF | TGTGCCAGCGGACAGGGCGGGGGTGGCTACACCTTC
TRBD2 | TRBJ2-1 | TRBV5-1 | CASSTGTSGRTPREEQFF | TGCGCCAGCAGCACCGGGACTAGCGGGAGGACCCCCAGGGAGGAGCAGTTCTTC
- | TRBJ2-1 | TRBV7-2 | CASSLRGSSYNEQFF | TGTGCCAGCAGCTTACGGGGGAGCTCCTACAATGAGCAGTTCTTC
- | TRBJ2-7 | TRBV10-3 | CAISDLVGANSYEQYF | TGTGCCATCAGTGACTTGGTAGGGGCCAACTCCTACGAGCAGTACTTC
TRBD1 | TRBJ1-6 | TRBV6-1 | CASRRTGPDSPLHF | TGTGCCAGCAGGAGGACAGGGCCGGATTCACCCCTCCACTTT
TRBD1 | TRBJ2-7 | TRBV15 | CATSRFEGAREQYF | TGTGCCACCAGCAGGTTTGAGGGGGCGCGTGAGCAGTACTTC
- | TRBJ2-2 | TRBV2 | CASSSGQGNTGELFF | TGTGCCAGCTCCTCCGGGCAGGGGAACACCGGGGAGCTGTTTTTT
TRBD1 | TRBJ1-1 | TRBV4-3 | CASSHDRGRLTEAFF | TGCGCCAGCAGCCACGACAGGGGGCGGTTGACTGAAGCTTTCTTT
- | TRBJ1-1 | TRBV6-1 | CASSGNDRMNTEAFF | TGTGCCAGCAGTGGAAATGACAGGATGAACACTGAAGCTTTCTTT
TRBD2 | TRBJ2-1 | TRBV27 | CASSGLAERNEQFF | TGTGCCAGCAGTGGACTAGCGGAGAGGAATGAGCAGTTCTTC
- | TRBJ2-3 | TRBV25-1 | CASSDTGRDTDTQYF | TGTGCCAGCAGTGATACAGGCAGGGACACAGATACGCAGTATTTT
- | TRBJ1-3 | TRBV10-2 | CASSESEVFNTIYF | TGCGCCAGCAGTGAGTCTGAGGTCTTCAACACCATATATTTT
TRBD2 | TRBJ2-5 | TRBV28 | CASSIVSPGLAGRETQYF | TGTGCCAGCAGTATCGTGTCACCGGGACTAGCGGGACGAGAGACCCAGTACTTC
- | TRBJ1-2 | TRBV7-3 | CASSSTPGQLPYGYTF | TGTGCCAGCAGCTCCACACCTGGACAGCTCCCCTATGGCTACACCTTC
- | TRBJ1-2 | TRBV29-1 | CSVEEGGIDGYTF | TGCAGCGTTGAAGAGGGAGGGATTGACGGCTACACCTTC
- | TRBJ2-7 | TRBV15 | CATSRLLGGYEQYF | TGTGCCACCAGCAGACTTCTCGGCGGATACGAGCAGTACTTC
- | TRBJ1-1 | TRBV9 | CASSFRQAPTEAFF | TGTGCCAGCAGCTTTCGACAGGCTCCGACTGAAGCTTTCTTT
TRBD1 | TRBJ2-7 | TRBV18 | CASSPSMYKQGASSYEQYF | TGTGCCAGCTCACCCTCAATGTACAAACAGGGGGCGAGCTCCTACGAGCAGTACTTC
TRBD1 | TRBJ1-1 | TRBV7-2 | CASSLVGAGGPNTEAFF | TGTGCCAGCAGCTTAGTCGGGGCAGGGGGCCCGAACACTGAAGCTTTCTTT
- | TRBJ1-5 | TRBV5-7 | CASSQEGGGEQPQHF | TGTGCCAGCAGCCAGGAGGGGGGGGGAGAACAGCCCCAGCATTTT
TRBD1 | TRBJ2-7 | TRBV28 | CASSSPSGQGPKSSYEQYF | TGTGCCAGCAGTTCCCCATCGGGACAGGGGCCAAAGAGCTCCTACGAGCAGTACTTC
TRBD2 | TRBJ2-2 | TRBV6-6 | CASSRLAANTGELFF | TGTGCCAGCAGTAGACTAGCGGCAAACACCGGGGAGCTGTTTTTT
- | TRBJ2-7 | TRBV19 | CASSIGPGSEQYF | TGTGCCAGTAGTATAGGTCCGGGGAGCGAGCAGTACTTC
TRBD1 | TRBJ2-1 | TRBV10-3 | CAISRQSGTGGYNEQFF | TGTGCCATCAGCAGACAATCCGGGACAGGGGGTTACAATGAGCAGTTCTTC
- | TRBJ2-1 | TRBV29-1 | CSARTDVAWEQFF | TGCAGCGCAAGGACAGACGTCGCGTGGGAGCAGTTCTTC
- | TRBJ1-3 | TRBV9 | CASTPRGGNTIYF | TGTGCCAGCACCCCCAGGGGAGGAAACACCATATATTTT